What follows are 25 T cell receptor beta chains derived from one specimen sequenced in a study of OX40 agonist ivuxolimab in advanced cancers. Data came from immunoSEQ multiplex PCR; TCRdb stores just in-frame clones and leaves some out. The sample holds tens of thousands of clones; roughly 86% are singletons and the top ten take approximately 2%. The sequenced sample was CD4+ or CD8+ T cells sorted from blood, obtained in a trial of the OX40 agonist ivuxolimab. Receptors were obtained from an adult with an advanced solid tumor such as melanoma, head and neck, liver or kidney cancer.

This rearrangement joins TRBV20-1 to TRBJ1-2, with D uncertain. This CDR3 contains 11 residues. With 3 bases removed from V and 8 bases from J, the gap between germline ends came to 10 bases. From germline, CDR1 is DFQATT and CDR2 SNEGSKA (reference sequence). CDR3 DNA: TGCAGTGCTAGGTCCGTAGAGGGCTACACCTTC. Translated: CSARSVEGYTF.

The chain is built from TRBV18 and TRBJ2-1; 7 bases are a match to TRBD2. The germline V gene encodes CDR1 KGHSH and CDR2 LQKENI. J gave up 0 bases and V 3 bases, and 2 bases lay outside the gene matches. The CDR3 covers 15 residues. The chain's CDR3 is CASSPGGSSYNEQFF. In DNA form, the CDR3 reads TGTGCCAGCTCACCGGGGGGGAGCTCCTACAATGAGCAGTTCTTC.

By share, this clone counts as large (0.1 to 1%). V gene TRBV6-1 combines with J gene TRBJ2-2; no clear D gene. Trimming removed 0 bases from V and 7 bases from J, with 3 bases in between. CDR1 is MNHNS, CDR2 SASEGT, per germline. CDR3 length: 12 amino acids. CDR3 in DNA: TGTGCCAGCAGTGAAGCGGTCGGGGAGCTGTTTTTT. Amino acids: CASSEAVGELFF.

J is TRBJ1-4 and V is TRBV10-3; D gene uncertain. The V and J ends lost 1 base and 4 bases respectively, with 4 bases between them. In germline, CDR1 is ENHRY, CDR2 SYGVKD. CDR3 size: 13 residues. The CDR3 DNA reads TGTGCCATCAGTGAGTTTATTAATGAAAAACTGTTTTTT. This gives the protein CAISEFINEKLFF.

The gene calls are TRBV5-4 and TRBJ2-7; TRBD2 is a possible D gene (6 bases). The germline CDR1 and CDR2 sequences are SGHNT and YYREEE (reference sequence). V was pared by 6 bases and J by 6 bases, with 10 bases between. This CDR3 region has 11 residues. The CDR3 loop reads CASTGRGEQYF. The CDR3 nucleotides read TGTGCCAGCACCGGGAGAGGCGAGCAGTACTTC.

The V gene is TRBV5-1, the J gene TRBJ2-3, with D uncertain. V was trimmed by 3 bases and J by 2 bases, leaving 7 bases between them. Germline CDR1 reads SGHRS; CDR2 reads YFSETQ. The CDR3 runs to 13 residues. In nucleotides, the CDR3 is TGCGCCAGCAGCTCCCGAGTCACAGATACGCAGTATTTT. It codes for CASSSRVTDTQYF.

This clone was observed once. The chain has TRBV6-1 and TRBJ2-3; D is uncertain. Germline values: CDR1 MNHNS, CDR2 SASEGT. Trimming took off 9 bases at V and 3 bases at J, with 13 bases between the two ends. This CDR3 comprises 13 residues. DNA of the CDR3: TGTGCCAGTGCCCCGATAGGGACAGATACGCAGTATTTT. This translates into CASAPIGTDTQYF.

V gene TRBV7-9 combines with J gene TRBJ2-7; D possibly matches TRBD1 or TRBD2 (5 bases each). V shed 1 base and J shed 6 bases, with 7 bases lying between them. The CDR3 is 12 residues long. Germline V CDR1 and CDR2: SEHNR, FQNEAQ (reference sequence). CDR3 DNA: TGTGCCAGCAGCTTAGTTGGGACCGAGCAGTACTTC. This gives the protein CASSLVGTEQYF.

The rearrangement uses TRBV7-2 and TRBJ2-3, with D unresolved. Germline assignment: CDR1 SGHTA and CDR2 FQGNSA. The V and J ends lost 5 bases and 0 bases respectively, with 3 bases between them. The CDR3 spans 12 residues. CDR3 sequence: CASSRSTDTQYF. CDR3 coding DNA: TGTGCCAGCAGCCGAAGCACAGATACGCAGTATTTT.

Worth noting for this clone: Possible read error: a much larger clone is one base away. The J gene is TRBJ1-1, the V gene TRBV11-2, with unresolved D. Trimming took off 1 base at V and 1 base at J, with 7 bases between the two ends. CDR1 is SGHAT and CDR2 is FQNNGV in the germline V gene. The CDR3 is made up of 14 amino acids. The CDR3 loop reads CASSLGGGNTEAFF. CDR3 sequence (DNA): TGTGCCAGCAGCTTAGGTGGAGGGAACACTGAAGCTTTCTTT.

This clone was seen once. V usage is TRBV19 and J usage is TRBJ2-5; D gene unclear. Germline CDR1 reads LNHDA; CDR2 reads SQIVND (reference sequence). V shed 4 bases and J shed 0 bases, with 18 bases lying between them. The CDR3 length is 17 residues. The chain's CDR3 is CASSSLPLGPHQETQYF. CDR3 nucleotide sequence: TGTGCCAGTAGTAGCCTGCCACTCGGACCACACCAAGAGACCCAGTACTTC.

This CDR3 is CASSLAPGTGELFF. The CDR3 DNA reads TGTGCCAGCAGCTTGGCCCCCGGGACCGGGGAGCTGTTTTTT. The rearrangement uses TRBV5-6 and TRBJ2-2; D is unresolved. Germline V lookup: CDR1 SGHDT, CDR2 YYEEEE. The CDR3 totals 14 residues. Trimming cost V 0 bases and J 5 bases, with 8 bases left between them.

The chain carries TRBV10-3 and TRBJ2-7, with D possibly being TRBD1 (6 bases). Per the germline V gene, CDR1 is ENHRY and CDR2 is SYGVKD. CDR3 length: 21 amino acids. V dropped 2 bases and J dropped 3 bases, with 32 bases sitting between them. CDR3: CAISERGLGTIRDRPYYEQYF. The CDR3 DNA sequence: TGTGCCATCAGTGAGAGGGGTTTAGGCACTATTAGAGACAGGCCCTACTACGAGCAGTACTTC.

The chain is built from TRBV4-1 and TRBJ1-3, with D possibly matching TRBD1 (5 bases). Germline loops: CDR1 MGHRA, CDR2 YSYEKL. The length of the CDR3 is 17 residues. Trimming took off 4 bases at V and 2 bases at J, with 18 bases between the two ends. This CDR3 is CASSPRKGRGAGNTIYF. For the CDR3, the DNA is TGCGCCAGCAGCCCACGAAAAGGGAGAGGGGCTGGAAACACCATATATTTT.

Concerning this clone itself: The DNA is omitted, as the CDR3 cannot be located on it reliably, and the CDR3 follows TCRdb's listing. This chain links TRBV21-1 with TRBJ1-5. TRBV21-1 is marked as a pseudogene. The CDR3 has 15 amino acids, counting both end residues. The CDR3: CASRPFGGGNQPQHF.

The CDR3 DNA is TGTGCCAGCAGCTTAGTAAGTCTAGCGGAGGCCTCCTACGAGCAGTACTTC. Amino acids: CASSLVSLAEASYEQYF. This chain connects TRBV13 to TRBJ2-7; 7 nucleotides agree with TRBD2. CDR1 is PRHDT, CDR2 FYEKMQ, per germline (reference sequence). V was clipped by 1 base and J by 0 bases; unmatched bases: 9. The CDR3 is made up of 17 amino acids.

V usage is TRBV7-9 and J usage is TRBJ2-7; no firm D call. Germline V gene sequence: CDR1 SEHNR, CDR2 FQNEAQ (reference sequence). CDR3 length: 12 amino acids. V lost 2 bases and J lost 2, with 4 bases in between. The CDR3 sequence is CASSLNAYEQYF. The CDR3 region has the DNA TGTGCCAGCAGCTTAAACGCCTACGAGCAGTACTTC.

The gene calls are TRBV7-2 and TRBJ1-1; possibly TRBD1 for D (6 bases). The CDR3 extends over 14 amino acids. CDR1 and CDR2 from the germline V gene are SGHTA and FQGNSA. V lost 3 bases to trimming and J lost 1 base, with 9 bases between them. CDR3 nucleotides: TGTGCCAGCAGCTTTGGGACACAGAACACTGAAGCTTTCTTT. It translates to CASSFGTQNTEAFF.

The J gene is TRBJ2-5, the V gene TRBV11-3; 7 bases map to TRBD1. The germline V gene encodes CDR1 SGHNT and CDR2 YENEEA. V dropped 1 base and J dropped 1; count of bases not matched to a gene: 15. There are 19 residues in the CDR3. CDR3 in amino acids: CASSLGLPFTGDSQETQYF. The CDR3 coding sequence is TGTGCCAGCAGCTTAGGGCTCCCTTTCACAGGGGATAGCCAAGAGACCCAGTACTTC. Together with reference TRBV11-3 and TRBJ2-5, the CDR3 gives the full variable domain: EAGVVQSPRYKIIEKKQPVAFWCNPISGHNTLYWYLQNLGQGPELLIRYENEEAVDDSQLPKDRFSAERLKGVDSTLKIQPAELGDSAVYLCASSLGLPFTGDSQETQYFGPGTRLLVL.

This chain uses TRBV12-5 with TRBJ1-1; 8 positions agree with TRBD1. The trim removed 6 bases at V and 1 base at J, leaving 10 bases unmatched. The CDR3 totals 16 residues. Germline loops: CDR1 LGHNT, CDR2 FRNRAP. The CDR3 region is CASGITGQGRNTEAFF. CDR3 DNA: TGTGCTAGTGGGATAACCGGACAGGGTAGGAACACTGAAGCTTTCTTT.

The gene calls are TRBV5-1 and TRBJ1-4; unclear D gene. Germline lookup yields CDR1 SGHRS and CDR2 YFSETQ. CDR3 length equals 16 residues. V dropped 0 bases and J dropped 0 bases, with 9 bases sitting between them. The DNA for the CDR3 is TGCGCCAGCAGCTTGGGGCAGTTGACAACTAATGAAAAACTGTTTTTT. Its translation: CASSLGQLTTNEKLFF.

This chain connects TRBV5-6 to TRBJ2-5; possibly TRBD2 for D (6 bases). Trimming removed 0 bases at V and 1 base at J, with 7 bases between. In germline, CDR1 is SGHDT, CDR2 YYEEEE. The CDR3 runs 14 residues. The CDR3 bases are TGTGCCAGCAGCTTGGGTAGCGGCCAAGAGACCCAGTACTTC. Translated, it gives CASSLGSGQETQYF.

DNA for the CDR3: TGTGCCAGCAGTAGTGGCCTGAGGGAAAAACTGTTTTTT. Protein product: CASSSGLREKLFF. The chain employs TRBV2 and TRBJ1-4; D remains unclear. The CDR3 is made up of 13 amino acids. Germline CDR1 is SNHLY and CDR2 is FYNNEI. Trimming pared 5 bases from V and 8 bases from J, leaving 12 bases between.

The chain links TRBV5-6 to TRBJ2-5, with 8 bases identical to TRBD2. V trimming: 2 bases; J trimming: 5 bases; junction bases outside the gene matches: 11. This CDR3 contains 16 residues. Germline assignment: CDR1 SGHDT and CDR2 YYEEEE. CDR3 amino acids: CASSLSPRGGRETQYF. The CDR3 region has the DNA TGTGCCAGCAGCTTATCTCCACGGGGGGGCCGGGAGACCCAGTACTTC. Complete variable domain (other parts from reference TRBV5-6 and TRBJ2-5): DAGVTQSPTHLIKTRGQQVTLRCSPKSGHDTVSWYQQALGQGPQFIFQYYEEEERQRGNFPDRFSGHQFPNYSSELNVNALLLGDSALYLCASSLSPRGGRETQYFGPGTRLLVL.

The chain is built from TRBV6-6 and TRBJ2-2; TRBD2 agrees at 9 bases. V lost 6 bases, J lost 2 bases, and 7 bases stayed unmatched. Germline V gives CDR1 MNHNY, CDR2 SVGAGI (reference sequence). The CDR3 spans 16 residues. CDR3 sequence: CASRTASGKNTGELFF. The CDR3 DNA reads as TGTGCCAGCAGGACTGCTAGCGGGAAAAACACCGGGGAGCTGTTTTTT.